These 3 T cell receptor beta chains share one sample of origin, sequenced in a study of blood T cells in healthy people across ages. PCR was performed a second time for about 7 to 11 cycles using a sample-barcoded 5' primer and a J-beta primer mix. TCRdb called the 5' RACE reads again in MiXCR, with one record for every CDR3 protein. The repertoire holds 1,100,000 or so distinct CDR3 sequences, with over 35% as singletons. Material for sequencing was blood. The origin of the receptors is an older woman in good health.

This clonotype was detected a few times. CDR3 coding DNA: TGTGCCAGCAGGCAGCGGGGGCAAGAGACCCAGTACTTC. This sequence encodes CASRQRGQETQYF. This chain connects TRBV3-1 to TRBJ2-5; 8 positions agree with TRBD2. V trimming: 6 bases; J trimming: 2 bases; junction bases outside the gene matches: 2. The CDR3 covers 13 residues. Germline assignment: CDR1 LGHDT and CDR2 YNNKEL (reference sequence).

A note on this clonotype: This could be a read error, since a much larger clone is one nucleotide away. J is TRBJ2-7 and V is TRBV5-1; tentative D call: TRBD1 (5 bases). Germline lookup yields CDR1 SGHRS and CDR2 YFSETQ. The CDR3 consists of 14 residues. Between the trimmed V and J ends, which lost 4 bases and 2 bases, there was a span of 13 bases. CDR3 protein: CASSVMGPAYEQYF. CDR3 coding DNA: TGCGCCAGCAGCGTAATGGGGCCAGCCTACGAGCAGTACTTC.

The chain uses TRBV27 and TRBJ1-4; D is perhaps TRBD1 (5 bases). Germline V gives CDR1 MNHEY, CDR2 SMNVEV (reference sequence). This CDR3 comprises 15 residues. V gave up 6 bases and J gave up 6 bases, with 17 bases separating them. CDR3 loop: CASSPVGEGYEKLFF. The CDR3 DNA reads TGTGCCAGCAGCCCCGTTGGGGAGGGGTATGAAAAACTGTTTTTT.